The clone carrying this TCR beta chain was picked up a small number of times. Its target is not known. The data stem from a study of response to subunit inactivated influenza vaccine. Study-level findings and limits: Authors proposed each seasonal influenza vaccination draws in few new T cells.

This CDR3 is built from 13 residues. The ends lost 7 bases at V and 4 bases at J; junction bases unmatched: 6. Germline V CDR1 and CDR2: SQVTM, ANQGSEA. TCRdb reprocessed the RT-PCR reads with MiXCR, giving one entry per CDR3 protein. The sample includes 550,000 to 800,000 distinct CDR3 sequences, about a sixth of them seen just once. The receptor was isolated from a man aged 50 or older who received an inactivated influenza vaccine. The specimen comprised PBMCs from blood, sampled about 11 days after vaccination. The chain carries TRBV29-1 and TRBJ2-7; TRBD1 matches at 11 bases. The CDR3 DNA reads TGCAGCGCTGGACAGGGGGCAACTTACGAGCAGTACTTC. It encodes CSAGQGATYEQYF.